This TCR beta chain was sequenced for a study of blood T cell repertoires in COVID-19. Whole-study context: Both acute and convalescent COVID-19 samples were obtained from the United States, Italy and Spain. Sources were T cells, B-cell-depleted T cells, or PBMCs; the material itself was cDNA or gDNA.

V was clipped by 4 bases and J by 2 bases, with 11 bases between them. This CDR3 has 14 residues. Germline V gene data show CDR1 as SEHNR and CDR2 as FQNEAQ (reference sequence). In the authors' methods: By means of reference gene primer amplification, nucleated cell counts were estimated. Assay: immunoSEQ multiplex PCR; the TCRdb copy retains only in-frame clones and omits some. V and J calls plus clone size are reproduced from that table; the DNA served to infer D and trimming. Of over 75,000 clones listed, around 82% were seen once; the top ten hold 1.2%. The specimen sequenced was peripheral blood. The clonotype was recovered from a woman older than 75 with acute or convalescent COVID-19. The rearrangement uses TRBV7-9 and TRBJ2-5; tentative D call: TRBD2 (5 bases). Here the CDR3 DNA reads TGTGCCAGCAGCTCGGAGGCCGGTCAAGAGACCCAGTACTTC. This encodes CASSSEAGQETQYF.